Here is one T cell receptor beta chain with its context. As yet, its antigen is unknown. CDR3 length equals 13 residues. Per germline, CDR1 MDHEN and CDR2 SYDVKM. V lost 2 bases to trimming and J lost 10 bases, with 14 bases between them. Vbeta (60) and Jbeta (13) primers were used in the PCR. Some clones are missing from TCRdb's copy, which holds only in-frame ones; the method was immunoSEQ multiplex PCR. The sample contains 130,000 to 150,000 clones, 78% of which appear only once. This specimen belongs to a study of cytomegalovirus exposure and HLA in healthy donors. Regarding the study as a whole: HLA allele associations emerged for 15,000 to 20,000 TCR beta sequences in a later analysis, at 0.05 false discovery rate. Exclusion as indistinguishable affected some V segments, including TRBV6-2 and TRBV6-3. As a later analysis showed, several of the most significant clusters appeared to be linked to common viral pathogens.

The chain carries TRBV28 and TRBJ1-1; TRBD1 might be the D (6 bases). This clonotype was obtained from a female donor in good health and CMV-seronegative. Sequenced sample: PBMCs. CDR3 nucleotide sequence: TGTGCCAGCAGTTTAGGCGACAGGATTAGAGCTTTCTTT. It is translated as CASSLGDRIRAFF.